This T cell receptor (beta chain) appears in the sequencing data of a study of PD-1 blockade in classical Hodgkin lymphoma (TCRdb year 2020). Notes on the research overall: Nivolumab dosing was 3 mg/kg intravenously every 2 weeks, continuing until either disease progression or unacceptable toxicity. To define a peripheral blood immune signature of response to PD-1 blockade in classical Hodgkin lymphoma, the study combined TCR beta sequencing with CyTOF.

The time point label here, explained by the study, means: cycle 2 day 1 (C2D1) of nivolumab. Every trial patient had relapsed after autologous stem cell transplantation, and cohorts A, B and C differed in prior brentuximab vedotin exposure. The trial cohort included 45 to 65 patients with relapsed/refractory classical Hodgkin lymphoma, and each patient had a best overall response of complete response, partial response or progressive disease. Single-agent nivolumab was administered to trial patients in the multi-cohort phase II CheckMate 205 trial. An independent review committee assessed best overall response by applying the 2007 International Working Group response criteria. Trial PBMCs were collected just before the start of nivolumab (C1D1) and during therapy at cycle 2 day 1 and cycle 4 day 1. Peripheral blood was collected in 8 mL Vacutainer Cell Preparation Tubes, from which PBMCs were isolated by centrifugation and then cryopreserved.

With regard to this clone: The specificity of this receptor is unknown. There are no base qualities to consult, and no much larger clone falls within one base.

The paper as a whole reports these results and caveats: Baseline diversity similar to that of newly diagnosed patients was observed in trial patients achieving complete response, whereas significantly lower diversity was observed in partial responders and progressors. Baseline TCR diversity was reported to be lower in newly diagnosed patients than in healthy donors, and even lower in relapsed/refractory patients. The study was limited to a single clinical trial cohort, and causes of repertoire differences, possibly disease activity or prior therapy, remained undefined. A significant rise by C4D1 was seen in CD4+ but not CD8+ TCR diversity (p=0.0027 vs p=0.16), with the rise being most apparent in complete responders (p=0.02). Patients starting nivolumab less than 1 year after ASCT had lower diversity and were excluded from later analyses to avoid confounding by immune reconstitution.

The Qiagen DNeasy kit was used to extract genomic DNA from unsorted PBMCs and from the negatively selected CD4+ and CD8+ fractions. TCR beta CDR3 regions were subjected to amplification by immunoSEQ multiplex PCR with primers that anneal to V and J segments. A synthetic immune receptor repertoire was used to minimize amplification bias, and remaining bias was computationally removed after sequencing. The study's own analysis went as follows. Repertoire diversity was quantified as the Shannon entropy index using custom Python scripts. The unsorted, CD4+ and CD8+ repertoires were each analyzed separately, with the exception of combined analyses, where CD4+ and CD8+ sequences were merged in silico. A clone was considered expanded if an increase in frequency of at least 2-fold after treatment relative to C1D1 was found, and a pseudocount of 0.5 was applied to clones undetected at baseline. Singleton clones were defined as clones with 0 or 1 copy at C1D1, and non-singleton clones were defined as clones with 2 or more copies. Clones expanded in unsorted samples were labelled as CD4+, CD8+ or unknown by matching protein sequences in sorted samples from the same patient. Wilcoxon tests on paired samples were used to test diversity changes from C1D1 to C4D1. This is the immuneACCESS table as TCRdb keeps it, with only in-frame sequences that have V and J called. A part of the clones is gone; compared with another copy, unresolved V genes explain less than half, and the rest is unexplained. V and J calls and clone size are as listed in that table; D and trimming were resolved from the DNA. In this sample the table shows 90,000 or so clones, roughly 91% of which occur a single time. About 2.7% of the sample is held by the ten biggest clonotypes.

V is cut by 2 bases and J by 7 bases, and the space between the germline ends is 15 bases. The germline V gene supplies CDR1 ENHRY and CDR2 SYGVKD. From cysteine to phenylalanine, the CDR3 is 14 amino acids long. Solely the CDR3 DNA is kept, with 42 bases framed from the first base. The receptor chain draws on TRBV10-3 and TRBJ2-7; D gene: possibly TRBD2, on 5 matching bases. The sequenced sample was peripheral blood mononuclear cells (PBMCs), obtained before the second cycle of nivolumab. This clonotype originated in a human donor with classical Hodgkin lymphoma. The DNA sequence is TGTGCCATCAGTGAGGGTACGGGATCCAGGGAGCAGTACTTC. This sequence encodes CAISEGTGSREQYF.